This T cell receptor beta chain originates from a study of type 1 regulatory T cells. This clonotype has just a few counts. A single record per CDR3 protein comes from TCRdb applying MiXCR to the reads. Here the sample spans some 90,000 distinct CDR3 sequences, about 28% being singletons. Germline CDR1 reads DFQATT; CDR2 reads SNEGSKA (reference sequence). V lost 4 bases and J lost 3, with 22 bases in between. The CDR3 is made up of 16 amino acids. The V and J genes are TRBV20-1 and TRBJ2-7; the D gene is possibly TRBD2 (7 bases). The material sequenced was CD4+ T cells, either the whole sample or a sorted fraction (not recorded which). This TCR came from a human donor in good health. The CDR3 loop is CSATYKGGGGNYEQYF. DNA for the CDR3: TGCAGTGCTACCTACAAGGGGGGCGGGGGAAACTACGAGCAGTACTTC.